Following are 17 T cell receptor beta chains from one sample sequenced in a study of OX40 agonist ivuxolimab in advanced cancers. Sequenced by immunoSEQ multiplex PCR; TCRdb stores in-frame clones only, minus some. Of under 150,000 clones in the sample, about nine tenths were seen once. The sequences come from CD4+ or CD8+ T cells sorted from blood, collected in a trial of the OX40 agonist ivuxolimab. Receptor source: an adult with an advanced solid tumor such as melanoma, head and neck, liver or kidney cancer.

The genes are TRBV5-1 and TRBJ2-5; possibly TRBD2 for D (5 bases). There are 14 residues in the CDR3. Germline CDR1 reads SGHRS; CDR2 reads YFSETQ. Trimming took off 0 bases at V and 6 bases at J, with 12 bases between the two ends. The CDR3 sequence: CASSLGEMGKTQYF. The CDR3 bases are TGCGCCAGCAGCTTGGGGGAGATGGGCAAGACCCAGTACTTC.

This clone showed up just a few times. This chain joins TRBV7-2 and TRBJ1-2; D not certain. CDR1 and CDR2 from the germline V gene are SGHTA and FQGNSA. V lost 1 base to trimming and J lost 8 bases, with 17 bases between them. The CDR3 extends over 15 amino acids. Here the CDR3 reads CASSLGLTAARGYTF. Here the CDR3 DNA reads TGTGCCAGCAGCTTAGGTCTCACGGCGGCCCGGGGCTACACCTTC.

The chain is built from TRBV30 and TRBJ1-1; the D gene is possibly TRBD1 (5 bases). The CDR3 has 14 amino acids. The V end lost 2 bases, the J end lost 2 bases, and 12 bases lay between the germline ends. CDR1 is GTSNPN, CDR2 SVGIG, per germline (reference sequence). CDR3: CAWSPGHYNTEAFF. CDR3 in DNA: TGTGCCTGGAGTCCCGGACACTATAACACTGAAGCTTTCTTT. The full variable domain, in which reference TRBV30 and TRBJ1-1 provide the parts outside the CDR3, is SQTIHQWPATLVQPVGSPLSLECTVEGTSNPNLYWYRQAAGRGLQLLFYSVGIGQISSEVPQNLSASRPQDRQFILSSKKLLLSDSGFYLCAWSPGHYNTEAFFGQGTRLTVV.

The chain is built from TRBV20-1 and TRBJ2-1, with D maybe TRBD1 (6 bases). Germline V CDR1 and CDR2: DFQATT, SNEGSKA (reference sequence). This CDR3 contains 11 residues. The chain's CDR3 is CKAGAYNEQFF. The CDR3, as DNA: TGCAAAGCAGGGGCATACAATGAGCAGTTCTTC.

Worth noting for this clone: Other nucleotide sequences from this sample produce the same CDR3. DNA of the CDR3: TGTGCCACCAGCTTCGGACAGAAGCCTGGGACCATATATTTT. This gives the protein CATSFGQKPGTIYF. V is TRBV15 and J is TRBJ1-3, with D perhaps TRBD1 (6 bases). CDR3 length: 14 residues. Trimming stripped 5 bases from V and 10 bases from J, with 18 bases between. Germline V gene lookup returns CDR1 LNHNV and CDR2 YYDKDF (reference sequence).

This clone was recorded only once. V is TRBV30 and J is TRBJ1-3; D uncertain. Trimming took 0 bases from V and 1 from J, leaving 7 bases between them. The CDR3 covers 14 residues. The germline gives CDR1 GTSNPN, CDR2 SVGIG (reference sequence). CDR3: CAWSVGRSGNTIYF. The CDR3 region has the DNA TGTGCCTGGAGTGTGGGAAGGTCTGGAAACACCATATATTTT. The whole variable domain, filled in from reference TRBV30 and TRBJ1-3, reads SQTIHQWPATLVQPVGSPLSLECTVEGTSNPNLYWYRQAAGRGLQLLFYSVGIGQISSEVPQNLSASRPQDRQFILSSKKLLLSDSGFYLCAWSVGRSGNTIYFGEGSWLTVV.

The V and J genes are TRBV19 and TRBJ2-3; D ambiguous. The length of the CDR3 is 15 residues. Trimming took off 5 bases at V and 0 bases at J, with 12 bases between the two ends. The germline gives CDR1 LNHDA, CDR2 SQIVND (reference sequence). CDR3: CASSWGPASTDTQYF. CDR3 nucleotide sequence: TGTGCCAGTAGTTGGGGTCCAGCTAGCACAGATACGCAGTATTTT.

The chain joins TRBV25-1 to TRBJ2-1; 7 bases align to TRBD2. This CDR3 region has 16 residues. V lost 2 bases, J lost 5 bases, and 9 bases stayed unmatched. Germline V gene data show CDR1 as MGHDK and CDR2 as SYGVNS. The CDR3 loop reads CASSETRGGSHNEQFF. As DNA, the CDR3 is TGTGCCAGCAGTGAAACAAGGGGCGGGAGCCACAATGAGCAGTTCTTC.

The chain uses TRBV28 and TRBJ2-2; TRBD2 might be the D (5 bases). The ends were cut back, 4 bases at V and 0 bases at J, with 12 bases in the middle. This CDR3 is 16 amino acids long. From germline, CDR1 is MDHEN and CDR2 SYDVKM. For the CDR3, the DNA is TGTGCCAGCAGTTACGAGAGGGCTACGAACACCGGGGAGCTGTTTTTT. Translation gives CASSYERATNTGELFF. The full variable domain, its missing parts supplied by reference TRBV28 and TRBJ2-2, is DVKVTQSSRYLVKRTGEKVFLECVQDMDHENMFWYRQDPGLGLRLIYFSYDVKMKEKGDIPEGYSVSREKKERFSLILESASTNQTSMYLCASSYERATNTGELFFGEGSRLTVL.

This clone was observed a few times. The V and J genes are TRBV28 and TRBJ1-3; 8 bases fit TRBD1. Germline V gene sequence: CDR1 MDHEN, CDR2 SYDVKM. V lost 4 bases, J lost 3 bases, and 8 bases stayed unmatched. The CDR3 is 16 amino acids. The CDR3 sequence: CASSSGQGKFGNTIYF. DNA for the CDR3: TGTGCCAGCAGTTCCGGACAGGGAAAATTTGGAAACACCATATATTTT.

The V and J genes are TRBV11-1 and TRBJ2-7; weak D call: TRBD2 (6 bases). CDR3 length: 15 amino acids. Germline V lookup: CDR1 SGHAT, CDR2 FQDESV (reference sequence). V lost 3 bases and J 7 bases, leaving 19 bases between the germline ends. CDR3 DNA: TGTGCCAGCAGCTTGGAGGGCGGCGTCCTAGGGGAGCAGTACTTC. Its translation: CASSLEGGVLGEQYF.

With regard to this clone: In the same sample, other DNA sequences code for this CDR3. The chain employs TRBV19 and TRBJ1-3; a weak D match, TRBD1 (6 bases). This CDR3 is 18 amino acids long. Germline lookup yields CDR1 LNHDA and CDR2 SQIVND (reference sequence). The V and J ends lost 0 bases and 4 bases respectively, with 19 bases between them. In nucleotides, the CDR3 is TGTGCCAGTAGTATAGATCGATGGATGGACAGCTCCGGAAACACCATATATTTT. It yields the protein CASSIDRWMDSSGNTIYF.

The J gene is TRBJ2-3, the V gene TRBV5-1; a weak D match, TRBD2 (6 bases). The V gene lost 5 bases and the J gene lost 2 bases, with 12 bases spanning the gap. CDR3 length equals 14 residues. CDR1 is SGHRS and CDR2 is YFSETQ in the germline V gene. The CDR3 DNA sequence: TGCGCCAGCAGGGAGGGCGCAAACACAGATACGCAGTATTTT. Translated, it gives CASREGANTDTQYF.

The chain couples TRBV5-6 to TRBJ2-3; 7 positions match TRBD1. V lost 1 base and J lost 7; bases outside the gene matches: 6. The CDR3 totals 14 residues. Per germline, CDR1 SGHDT and CDR2 YYEEEE. The CDR3 DNA is TGTGCCAGCAGCTTGCCTACAGGGGCTTATACGCAGTATTTT. Translation: CASSLPTGAYTQYF.

The chain is built from TRBV4-3 and TRBJ2-2; no definite D call. The CDR3 has 16 amino acids. The germline CDR1 and CDR2 sequences are LGHNA and YSLEER. Trimming stripped 1 base from V and 1 base from J, with 10 bases between. CDR3 bases: TGCGCCAGCAGCCAAGGTGCAGACATGAACACCGGGGAGCTGTTTTTT. It translates to CASSQGADMNTGELFF.

V usage is TRBV28 and J usage is TRBJ2-5; D not certain. V lost 8 bases and J 3 bases, leaving 4 bases between the germline ends. Germline lookup yields CDR1 MDHEN and CDR2 SYDVKM. This CDR3 is built from 10 residues. The CDR3 DNA reads TGTGCCAGCGGTGAAGAGACCCAGTACTTC. Amino acid sequence: CASGEETQYF. Full variable domain (rest looked up from reference TRBV28 and TRBJ2-5): DVKVTQSSRYLVKRTGEKVFLECVQDMDHENMFWYRQDPGLGLRLIYFSYDVKMKEKGDIPEGYSVSREKKERFSLILESASTNQTSMYLCASGEETQYFGPGTRLLVL.

This clone appeared a single time. The chain is built from TRBV11-2 and TRBJ1-5, with TRBD1 as a possible D gene (6 bases). The CDR3 is 14 amino acids. V shed 5 bases and J shed 4 bases, with 12 bases lying between them. Germline CDR1 and CDR2: SGHAT and FQNNGV. The CDR3 DNA follows: TGTGCCAGCAGCCTCGGACAGACAAATCAGCCCCAGCATTTT. Translating gives CASSLGQTNQPQHF.